The entry that follows covers one TCR beta chain sequence. Its antigen is not known. The sample belongs to a study of long-term antiretroviral therapy in people with HIV. Study-level points and caveats: Investigators report no available data on ART adherence, viral resistance or therapy changes.

A v3.0 immunoSEQ assay was performed at survey level. The data were produced by immunoSEQ multiplex PCR, yet TCRdb's version contains in-frame clones alone and is incomplete. The sample comprises fewer than 25,000 clones, under 90% of which are singletons, and 15% to 20% rests with the top ten. Deletions cut 6 bases from V and 4 bases from J, with 21 bases between. In germline, CDR1 is SNHLY, CDR2 FYNNEI. There are 16 residues in the CDR3. Every single participant having HIV got treatment inside the United States. Before they underwent DNA extraction, samples held 1-10 million cryopreserved PBMC. This chain connects TRBV2 to TRBJ1-1, with D perhaps TRBD1 (6 bases). The receptor comes from a woman between 18 and 29 years old with HIV. Here the sequenced sample was unsorted PBMCs, taken at the start of antiretroviral therapy, before treatment. The CDR3, as DNA: TGTGCCAGCAGCAATAATGCGGGGGCAAAGGGCACTGAAGCTTTCTTT. Its protein product is CASSNNAGAKGTEAFF.